This TCR beta chain was observed in a study of circulating tumor DNA in untreated peripheral T-cell lymphoma (dated by TCRdb to the early 2020s). For context, the study as a whole: To follow circulating tumor DNA that carried tumor TCR clonotypes, serum samples were drawn at baseline and then repeatedly over the course of treatment.

CDR1 and CDR2 (LNHNV, YYDKDF) derive from the germline V gene (reference sequence). Measured from the cysteine to the phenylalanine, the CDR3 is 19 residues long. The CDR3 DNA has 57 bases and is translated from base 1. After removal of 1 base from V and 0 bases from J, the junction retains 11 bases not matched to a gene. As concerns this clone: Its antigen target is currently unknown. Per-base quality was not reported, and no clone a single base away is much larger than it.

Study-wide conclusions, independent of this receptor: Remission over approximately 9 years of follow-up was maintained in a couple of patients with persistently detectable ctDNA after therapy, so relapse was not always predicted by ctDNA persistence. Among about two dozen serially sampled patients, ctDNA clearance after two cycles was observed in 35% to 45%, and a trend toward worse survival was observed with detectable ctDNA after therapy. Tumor-specific clonotypes were identified in more than 75% of patients, from about nine tenths of baseline tissues and 67% of baseline serum samples.

The study used next-generation sequencing of T-cell receptor sequences to monitor peripheral T-cell lymphoma patients receiving frontline treatment on a trial. Libraries were constructed by the immunoSEQ multiplex PCR assay. Imported from immuneACCESS, the table was reduced by TCRdb to in-frame sequences with V and J called. These copies leave out some clones; in studies compared against another copy, an unresolved V gene accounts for under half, and the cause of the remainder is not known. This sample gives 2,000 to 2,500 clones in total; about 88% of them show up just once. The ten top clones hold roughly 25% of the sample.

The chain links TRBV15 with TRBJ2-4, and 8 junctional nucleotides match TRBD1. The sequence derives from a human donor with peripheral T-cell lymphoma. The specimen was cell-free DNA from blood serum. The sequenced DNA is TGTGCCACCAGCAGAGTGGGGGACAGGTCAACCCTAGCCAAAAACATTCAGTACTTC. The encoded protein is CATSRVGDRSTLAKNIQYF.